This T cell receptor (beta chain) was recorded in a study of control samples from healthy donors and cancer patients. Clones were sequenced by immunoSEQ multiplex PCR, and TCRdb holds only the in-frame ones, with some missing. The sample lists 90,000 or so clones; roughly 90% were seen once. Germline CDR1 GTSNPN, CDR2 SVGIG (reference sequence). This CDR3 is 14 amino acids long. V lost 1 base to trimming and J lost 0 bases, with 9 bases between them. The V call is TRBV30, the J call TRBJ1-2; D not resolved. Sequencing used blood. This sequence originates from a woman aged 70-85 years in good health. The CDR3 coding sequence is TGTGCCTGGAGTGCGGCGGTAACTAACTATGGCTACACCTTC. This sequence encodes CAWSAAVTNYGYTF.